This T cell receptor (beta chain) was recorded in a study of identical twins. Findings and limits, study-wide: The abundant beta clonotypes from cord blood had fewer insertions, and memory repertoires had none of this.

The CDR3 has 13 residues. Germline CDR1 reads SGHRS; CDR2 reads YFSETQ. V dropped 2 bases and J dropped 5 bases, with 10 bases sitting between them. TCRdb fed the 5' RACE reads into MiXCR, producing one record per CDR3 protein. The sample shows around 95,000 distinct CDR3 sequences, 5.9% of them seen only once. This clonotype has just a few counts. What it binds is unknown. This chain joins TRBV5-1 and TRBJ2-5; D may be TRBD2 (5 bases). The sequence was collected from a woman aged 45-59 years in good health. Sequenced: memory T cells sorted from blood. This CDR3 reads CASSFAGGETQYF. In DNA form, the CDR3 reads TGCGCCAGCAGCTTCGCGGGTGGCGAGACCCAGTACTTC.